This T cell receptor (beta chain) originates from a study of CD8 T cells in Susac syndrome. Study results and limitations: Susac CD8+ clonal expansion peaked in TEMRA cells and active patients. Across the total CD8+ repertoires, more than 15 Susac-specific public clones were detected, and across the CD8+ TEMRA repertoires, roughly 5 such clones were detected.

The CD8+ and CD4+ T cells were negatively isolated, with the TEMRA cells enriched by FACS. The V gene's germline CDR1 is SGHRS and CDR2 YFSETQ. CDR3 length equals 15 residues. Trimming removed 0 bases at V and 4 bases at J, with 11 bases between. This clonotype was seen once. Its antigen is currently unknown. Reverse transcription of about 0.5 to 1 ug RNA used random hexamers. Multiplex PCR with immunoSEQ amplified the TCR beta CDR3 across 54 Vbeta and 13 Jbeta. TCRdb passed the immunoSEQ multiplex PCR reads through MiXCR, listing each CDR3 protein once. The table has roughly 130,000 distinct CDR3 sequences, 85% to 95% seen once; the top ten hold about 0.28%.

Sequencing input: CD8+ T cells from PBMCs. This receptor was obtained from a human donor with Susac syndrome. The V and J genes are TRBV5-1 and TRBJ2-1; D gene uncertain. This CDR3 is CASSLADLRYNEQFF. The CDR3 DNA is TGCGCCAGCAGCTTGGCAGACTTGCGGTACAATGAGCAGTTCTTC.